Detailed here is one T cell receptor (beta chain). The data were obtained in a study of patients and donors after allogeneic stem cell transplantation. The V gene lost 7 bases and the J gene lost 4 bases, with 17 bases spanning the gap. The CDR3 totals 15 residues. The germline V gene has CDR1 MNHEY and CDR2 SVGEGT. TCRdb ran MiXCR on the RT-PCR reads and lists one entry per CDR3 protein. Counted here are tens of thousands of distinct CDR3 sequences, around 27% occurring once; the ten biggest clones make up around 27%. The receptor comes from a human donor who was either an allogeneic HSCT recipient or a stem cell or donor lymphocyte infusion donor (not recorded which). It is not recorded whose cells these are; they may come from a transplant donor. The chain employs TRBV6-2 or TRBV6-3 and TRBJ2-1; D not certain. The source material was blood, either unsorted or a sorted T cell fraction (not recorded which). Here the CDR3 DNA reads TGTGCCAGCACCCTTGACCCGCTGGGGTACAATGAGCAGTTCTTC. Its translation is CASTLDPLGYNEQFF.